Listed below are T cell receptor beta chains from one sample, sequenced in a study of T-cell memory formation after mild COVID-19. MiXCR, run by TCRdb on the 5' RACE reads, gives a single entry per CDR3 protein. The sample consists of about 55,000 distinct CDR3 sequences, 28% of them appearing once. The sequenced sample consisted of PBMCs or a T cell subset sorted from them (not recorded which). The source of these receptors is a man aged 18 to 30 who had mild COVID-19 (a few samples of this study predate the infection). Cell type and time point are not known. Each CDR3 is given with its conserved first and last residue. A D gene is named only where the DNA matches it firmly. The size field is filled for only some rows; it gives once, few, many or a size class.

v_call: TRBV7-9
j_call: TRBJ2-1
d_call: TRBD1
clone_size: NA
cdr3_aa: CASSYPGQYYNEQFF
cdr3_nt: TGTGCCAGCAGCTACCCGGGACAGTACTACAATGAGCAGTTCTTC

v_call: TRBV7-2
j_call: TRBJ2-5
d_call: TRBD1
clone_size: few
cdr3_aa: CASSKRQGVSQETQYF
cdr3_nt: TGTGCCAGCTCCAAAAGACAGGGTGTCTCCCAAGAGACCCAGTACTTC

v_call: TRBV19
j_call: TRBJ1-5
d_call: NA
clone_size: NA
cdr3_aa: CASSLGQKNQPQHF
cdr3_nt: TGTGCCAGTAGTCTCGGACAGAAAAATCAGCCCCAGCATTTT

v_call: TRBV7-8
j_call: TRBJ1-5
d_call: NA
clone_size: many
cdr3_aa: CASSHINYSPNQPQHF
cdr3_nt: TGTGCCAGCAGCCATATTAACTATAGCCCCAATCAGCCCCAGCATTTT

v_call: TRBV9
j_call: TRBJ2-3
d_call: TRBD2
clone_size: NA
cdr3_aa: CASSPGAGETDTQYF
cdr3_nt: TGTGCCAGCAGCCCCGGCGCGGGGGAAACAGATACGCAGTATTTT

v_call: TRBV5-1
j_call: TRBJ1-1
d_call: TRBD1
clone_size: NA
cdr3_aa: CASSEDRELPEAFF
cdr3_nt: TGCGCCAGCAGCGAGGACAGGGAACTGCCTGAAGCTTTCTTT

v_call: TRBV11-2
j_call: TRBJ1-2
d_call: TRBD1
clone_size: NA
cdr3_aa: CASSFSGGGYGYTF
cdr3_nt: TGTGCCAGCAGCTTTTCAGGGGGCGGCTATGGCTACACCTTC

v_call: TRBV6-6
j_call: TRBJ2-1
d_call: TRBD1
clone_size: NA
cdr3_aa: CASRRDRGGNNEQFF
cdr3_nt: TGTGCCAGCAGACGAGACAGGGGGGGAAACAATGAGCAGTTCTTC

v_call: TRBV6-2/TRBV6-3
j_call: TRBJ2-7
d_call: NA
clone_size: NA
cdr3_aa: CASSYGVGQYGEQYF
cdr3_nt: TGTGCCAGCAGTTACGGAGTCGGGCAGTATGGCGAGCAGTACTTC

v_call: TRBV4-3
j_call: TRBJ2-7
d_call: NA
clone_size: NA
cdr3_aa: CASSQEEGDEQYF
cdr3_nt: TGCGCCAGCAGCCAAGAGGAGGGGGACGAGCAGTACTTC

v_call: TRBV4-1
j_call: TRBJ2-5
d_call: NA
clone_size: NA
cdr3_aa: CASSQVPQQETQYF
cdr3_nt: TGCGCCAGCAGCCAAGTTCCGCAGCAAGAGACCCAGTACTTC

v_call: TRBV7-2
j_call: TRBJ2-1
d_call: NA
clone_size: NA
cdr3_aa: CASRDAVYNEQFF
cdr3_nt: TGTGCCAGCAGGGATGCCGTCTACAATGAGCAGTTCTTC

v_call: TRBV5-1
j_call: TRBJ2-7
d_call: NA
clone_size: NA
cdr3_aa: CASSLEKQYF
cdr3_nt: TGCGCCAGCAGCTTAGAGAAGCAGTACTTC

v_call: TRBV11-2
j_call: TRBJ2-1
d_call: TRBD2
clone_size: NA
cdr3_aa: CASSLGSGGINEQFF
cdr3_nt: TGTGCCAGCAGCTTAGGGTCGGGGGGAATCAATGAGCAGTTCTTC

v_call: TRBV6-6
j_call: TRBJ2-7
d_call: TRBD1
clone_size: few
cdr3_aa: CASYSLGGTGDPYEQYF
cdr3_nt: TGTGCCAGCTACTCCCTCGGAGGGACAGGGGATCCCTACGAGCAGTACTTC

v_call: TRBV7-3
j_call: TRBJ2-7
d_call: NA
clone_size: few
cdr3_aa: CASSLPGSYEQYF
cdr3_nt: TGTGCCAGCAGCCTCCCCGGGAGCTACGAGCAGTACTTC

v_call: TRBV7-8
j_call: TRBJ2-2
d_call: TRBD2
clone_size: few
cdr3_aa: CASSQAWDYLNTGELFF
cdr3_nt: TGTGCCAGCAGCCAAGCCTGGGACTACCTGAACACCGGGGAGCTGTTTTTT

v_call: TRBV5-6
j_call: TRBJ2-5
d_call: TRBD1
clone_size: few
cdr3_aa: CASSWATGRETQYF
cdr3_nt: TGTGCCAGCAGCTGGGCGACAGGGCGAGAGACCCAGTACTTC

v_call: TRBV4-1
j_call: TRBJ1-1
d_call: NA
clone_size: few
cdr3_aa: CASSPRQGTEAFF
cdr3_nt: TGCGCCAGCAGCCCGCGGCAGGGAACTGAAGCTTTCTTT

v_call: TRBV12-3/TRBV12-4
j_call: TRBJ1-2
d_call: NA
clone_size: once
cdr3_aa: CASSLYGDGYTF
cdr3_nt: TGTGCCAGCAGTTTATACGGGGATGGCTACACCTTC

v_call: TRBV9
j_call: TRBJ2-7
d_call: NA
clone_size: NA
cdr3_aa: CASSVGLSGYEQYF
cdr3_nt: TGTGCCAGCAGCGTAGGTTTGAGCGGCTACGAGCAGTACTTC

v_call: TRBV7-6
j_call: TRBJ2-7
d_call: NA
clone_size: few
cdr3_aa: CASSLEASSTYEQYF
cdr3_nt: TGTGCCAGCAGCTTAGAGGCTAGCAGCACCTACGAGCAGTACTTC

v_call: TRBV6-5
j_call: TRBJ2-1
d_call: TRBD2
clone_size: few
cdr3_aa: CASSLTSGGHNEQFF
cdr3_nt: TGTGCCAGCAGCCTCACTAGCGGGGGACACAATGAGCAGTTCTTC

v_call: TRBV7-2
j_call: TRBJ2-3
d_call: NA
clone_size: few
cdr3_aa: CASSSFGTDTQYF
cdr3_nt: TGTGCCAGCAGCTCGTTCGGCACAGATACGCAGTATTTT

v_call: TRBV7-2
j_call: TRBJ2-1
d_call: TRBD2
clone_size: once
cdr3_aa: CASSAGLAGGNEQFF
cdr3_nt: TGTGCCAGCAGCGCGGGACTAGCGGGGGGAAATGAGCAGTTCTTC

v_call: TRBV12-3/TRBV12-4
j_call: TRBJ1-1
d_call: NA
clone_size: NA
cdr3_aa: CASSFWGTEAFF
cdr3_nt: TGTGCCAGCAGTTTCTGGGGGACTGAAGCTTTCTTT

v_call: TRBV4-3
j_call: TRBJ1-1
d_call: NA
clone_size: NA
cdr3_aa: CASSQKGYTEAFF
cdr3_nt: TGCGCCAGCAGCCAGAAGGGGTACACTGAAGCTTTCTTT

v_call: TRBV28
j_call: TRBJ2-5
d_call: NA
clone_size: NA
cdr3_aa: CASSPYQETQYF
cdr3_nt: TGTGCCAGCAGTCCGTACCAAGAGACCCAGTACTTC

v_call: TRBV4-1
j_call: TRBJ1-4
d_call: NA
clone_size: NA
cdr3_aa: CASSQPGRINEKLFF
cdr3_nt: TGCGCCAGCAGCCAACCGGGGCGGATTAATGAAAAACTGTTTTTT

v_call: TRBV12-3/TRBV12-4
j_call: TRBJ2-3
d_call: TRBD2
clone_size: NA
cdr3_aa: CASSNPQRGLTDTQYF
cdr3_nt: TGTGCCAGCAGCAATCCCCAGCGGGGGCTCACAGATACGCAGTATTTT

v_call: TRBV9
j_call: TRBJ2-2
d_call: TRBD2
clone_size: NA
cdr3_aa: CASSARLAGTYTGELFF
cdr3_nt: TGTGCCAGCAGCGCCCGACTAGCGGGGACTTACACCGGGGAGCTGTTTTTT

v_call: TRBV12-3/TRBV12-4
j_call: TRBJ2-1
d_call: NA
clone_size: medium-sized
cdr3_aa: CASSTQGPGNEQFF
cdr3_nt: TGTGCCAGCAGTACGCAAGGCCCGGGGAATGAGCAGTTCTTC

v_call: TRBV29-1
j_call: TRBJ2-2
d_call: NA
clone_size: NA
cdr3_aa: CSAGDGNTGELFF
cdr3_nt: TGCAGCGCAGGGGACGGCAACACCGGGGAGCTGTTTTTT

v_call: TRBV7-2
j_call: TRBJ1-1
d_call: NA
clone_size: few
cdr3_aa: CASTPDPLNTEAFF
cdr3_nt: TGTGCCAGCACTCCCGACCCTTTAAACACTGAAGCTTTCTTT

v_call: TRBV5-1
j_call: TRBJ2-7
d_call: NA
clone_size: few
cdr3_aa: CASSPSAGVYEQYF
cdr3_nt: TGCGCCAGCAGCCCTAGTGCAGGAGTTTACGAGCAGTACTTC

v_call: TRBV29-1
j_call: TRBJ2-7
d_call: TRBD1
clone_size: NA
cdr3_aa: CSVGQGAYEQYF
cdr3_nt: TGCAGCGTCGGACAGGGGGCCTACGAGCAGTACTTC

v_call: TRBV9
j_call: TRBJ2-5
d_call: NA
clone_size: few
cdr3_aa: CASSVDGETQYF
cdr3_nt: TGTGCCAGCAGCGTAGATGGAGAGACCCAGTACTTC

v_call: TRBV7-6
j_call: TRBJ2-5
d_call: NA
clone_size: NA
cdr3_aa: CASIYGREGQETQYF
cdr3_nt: TGTGCCAGCATCTATGGGCGGGAAGGCCAAGAGACCCAGTACTTC

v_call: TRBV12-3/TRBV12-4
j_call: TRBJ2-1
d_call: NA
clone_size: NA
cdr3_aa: CASSSLRGLPSYNEQFF
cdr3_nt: TGTGCCAGCAGTTCCCTCCGTGGGCTGCCCTCCTACAATGAGCAGTTCTTC

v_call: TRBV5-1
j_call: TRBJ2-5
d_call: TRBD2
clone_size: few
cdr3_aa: CASSGGTSGDEETQYF
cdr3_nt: TGCGCCAGCAGCGGAGGGACTAGCGGGGATGAAGAGACCCAGTACTTC

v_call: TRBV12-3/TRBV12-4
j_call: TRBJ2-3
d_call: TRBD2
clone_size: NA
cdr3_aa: CASSFGGGADTQYF
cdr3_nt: TGTGCCAGCAGTTTTGGTGGGGGGGCAGATACGCAGTATTTT

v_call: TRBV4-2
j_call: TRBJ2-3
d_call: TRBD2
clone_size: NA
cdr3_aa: CASSQDGTSGGIGDTQYF
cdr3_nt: TGTGCCAGCAGCCAAGACGGGACTAGCGGGGGTATTGGAGATACGCAGTATTTT

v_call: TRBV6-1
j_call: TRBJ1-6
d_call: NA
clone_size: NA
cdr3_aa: CASSDSGVSPLHF
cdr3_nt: TGTGCCAGCAGTGATAGCGGGGTATCACCCCTCCACTTT

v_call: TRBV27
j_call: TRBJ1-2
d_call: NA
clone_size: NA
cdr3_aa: CASSLSVRTVGTF
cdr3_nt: TGTGCCAGCAGTTTATCGGTTAGAACAGTGGGCACCTTC

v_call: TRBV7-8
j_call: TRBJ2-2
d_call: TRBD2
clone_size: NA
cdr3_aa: CASFPPRGETGELFF
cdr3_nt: TGTGCCAGCTTCCCTCCGCGGGGGGAAACCGGGGAGCTGTTTTTT

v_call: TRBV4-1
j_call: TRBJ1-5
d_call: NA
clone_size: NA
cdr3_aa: CASSQGVPSNQPQHF
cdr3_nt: TGCGCCAGCAGCCAAGGGGTTCCGAGCAATCAGCCCCAGCATTTT

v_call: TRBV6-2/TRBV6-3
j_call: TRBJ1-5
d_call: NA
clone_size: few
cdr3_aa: CASSTSPYSNQPQHF
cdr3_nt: TGTGCCAGCAGTACCAGCCCTTATAGCAATCAGCCCCAGCATTTT

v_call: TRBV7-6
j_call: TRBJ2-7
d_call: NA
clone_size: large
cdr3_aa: CASSPGYEQYF
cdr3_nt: TGTGCCAGCAGCCCCGGCTACGAGCAGTACTTC

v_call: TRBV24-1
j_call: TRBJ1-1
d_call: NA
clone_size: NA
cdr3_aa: CATFGLSPEAFF
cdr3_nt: TGTGCCACCTTCGGTCTCAGCCCTGAAGCTTTCTTT

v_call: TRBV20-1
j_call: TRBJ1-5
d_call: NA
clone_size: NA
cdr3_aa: CSVAGQNDINSDQPQHF
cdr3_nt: TGCAGTGTAGCCGGACAGAACGATATTAATAGCGATCAGCCCCAGCATTTT

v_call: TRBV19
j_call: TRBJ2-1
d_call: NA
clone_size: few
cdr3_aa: CASNTRPANEQFF
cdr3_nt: TGTGCCAGTAATACCAGACCCGCCAATGAGCAGTTCTTC

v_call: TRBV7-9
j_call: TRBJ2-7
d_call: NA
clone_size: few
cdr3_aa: CASSYLVGHEQYF
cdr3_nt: TGTGCCAGCAGCTACTTAGTGGGGCACGAGCAGTACTTC

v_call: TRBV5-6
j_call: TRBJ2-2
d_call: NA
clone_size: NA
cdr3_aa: CASSLTEPANTGELFF
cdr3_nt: TGTGCCAGCAGCCTGACAGAGCCCGCGAACACCGGGGAGCTGTTTTTT

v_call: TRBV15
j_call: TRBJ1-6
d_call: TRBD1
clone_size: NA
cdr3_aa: CATSRRQGDYSPLHF
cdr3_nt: TGTGCCACCAGCAGAAGACAGGGGGATTATTCACCCCTCCACTTT

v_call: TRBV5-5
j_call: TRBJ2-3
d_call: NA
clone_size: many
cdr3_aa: CASSDGTEADTQYF
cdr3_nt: TGTGCCAGCAGCGACGGGACGGAAGCTGATACGCAGTATTTT

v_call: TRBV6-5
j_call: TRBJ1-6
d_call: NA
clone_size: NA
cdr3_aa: CASSPGRISPLHF
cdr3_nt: TGTGCCAGCAGTCCAGGCCGGATTTCACCCCTCCACTTT

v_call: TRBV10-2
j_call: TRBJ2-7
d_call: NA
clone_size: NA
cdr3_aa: CATRTTYEQYF
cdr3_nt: TGCGCCACACGGACCACGTACGAGCAGTACTTC

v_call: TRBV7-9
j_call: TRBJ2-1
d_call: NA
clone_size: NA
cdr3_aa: CASSPKTGSYNEQFF
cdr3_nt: TGTGCCAGCAGCCCCAAGACAGGCTCCTACAATGAGCAGTTCTTC

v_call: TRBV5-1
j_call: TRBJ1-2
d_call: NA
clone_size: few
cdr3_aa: CASNPGANRDPNDYGYTF
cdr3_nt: TGCGCCAGCAACCCTGGGGCAAACAGGGACCCGAACGACTATGGCTACACCTTC

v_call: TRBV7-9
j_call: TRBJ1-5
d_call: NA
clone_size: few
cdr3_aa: CASSLFGQPQHF
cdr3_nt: TGTGCCAGCAGCTTATTTGGTCAGCCCCAGCATTTT